A selection of T cell receptor beta chains follows, all from one sample in a study of T-cell reconstitution after alpha-beta-depleted transplantation in children. TCRdb passed the PCR reads through MiXCR, listing each CDR3 protein once. The sample contains approximately 980,000 distinct CDR3 sequences, about 30% of which appear only once. The material was PBMCs, mostly from graft donor cells, obtained 360 days after TCRalphabeta/CD19-depleted stem cell transplant. The receptors were sampled from a boy under three years old who had a stem cell transplant for SCID, so the T cells may come from the graft donor. The CDR3 runs from the conserved cysteine through the conserved F or W. A D gene is named only where the DNA matches it firmly. Clone size is not always given. Where it is, it says once, few, many or a class for expanded clones.

TRBV28	NA	NA	TRBJ2-5	CASRTRASQETQYF	TGTGCCAGCAGGACCCGGGCATCCCAAGAGACCCAGTACTTC
TRBV6-5	NA	many	TRBJ2-7	CASSYLGSLGEQYF	TGTGCCAGCAGTTACCTGGGGAGTTTGGGCGAGCAGTACTTC
TRBV6-5	TRBD1	NA	TRBJ2-7	CASSYEQGATEQYF	TGTGCCAGCAGTTATGAACAGGGGGCAACCGAGCAGTACTTC
TRBV4-1	NA	many	TRBJ2-7	CASSQGAVRYF	TGCGCCAGCAGCCAAGGAGCTGTTAGGTACTTC
TRBV5-5	TRBD1	NA	TRBJ1-2	CASSPTGGEGYGYTF	TGTGCCAGCAGCCCTACAGGGGGCGAGGGATATGGCTACACCTTC
TRBV5-1	NA	NA	TRBJ2-1	CASSYITGTANNEQFF	TGCGCCAGCAGCTATATAACCGGGACGGCTAACAATGAGCAGTTCTTC
TRBV6-1	NA	NA	TRBJ2-3	CASSRNLQGSTDTQYF	TGTGCCAGCAGCAGGAATCTACAGGGTAGCACAGATACGCAGTATTTT
TRBV12-3/TRBV12-4	TRBD1	NA	TRBJ1-1	CASSPGTGENTEAFF	TGCGCCAGCAGCCCCGGGACAGGAGAGAACACTGAAGCTTTCTTT
TRBV7-2	NA	once	TRBJ2-1	CASSWGRGAAYNEQFF	TGTGCCAGCAGCTGGGGTAGGGGGGCCGCCTACAATGAGCAGTTCTTC
TRBV9	TRBD1	many	TRBJ2-1	CASSVAQGAYNEQFF	TGTGCCAGCAGCGTAGCCCAGGGGGCATACAATGAGCAGTTCTTC
TRBV6-5	NA	NA	TRBJ1-3	CASSYVAGSGNTIYF	TGTGCCAGCAGTTACGTGGCAGGGAGTGGAAACACCATATATTTT
TRBV18	NA	few	TRBJ2-5	CASSRPHPPRETQYF	TGTGCCAGCTCACGGCCGCATCCACCCCGGGAGACCCAGTACTTC
TRBV6-6	NA	NA	TRBJ1-5	CASSYHRVEPQHF	TGTGCCAGCAGTTACCACAGGGTTGAGCCCCAGCATTTT
TRBV12-3/TRBV12-4	NA	NA	TRBJ1-1	CASSHGQLEAFF	TGTGCCAGCAGTCACGGACAGCTAGAAGCTTTCTTT
TRBV28	TRBD1	NA	TRBJ1-2	CASILDREAGYTF	TGTGCCAGCATCTTAGACAGGGAGGCTGGCTACACCTTC
TRBV7-2	TRBD2	NA	TRBJ2-3	CASSTLSGGEFLVTQYF	TGTGCCAGCAGCACCCTTAGCGGGGGGGAGTTTCTGGTTACGCAGTATTTT
TRBV12-3/TRBV12-4	TRBD1	NA	TRBJ2-6	CASTRTGAGANVLTF	TGTGCCAGCACCCGGACAGGGGCTGGGGCCAACGTCCTGACTTTC
TRBV25-1	TRBD2	NA	TRBJ2-3	CASSLVTIAGGPTDTQYF	TGTGCCAGCAGTCTCGTCACAATAGCGGGGGGGCCGACAGATACGCAGTATTTT